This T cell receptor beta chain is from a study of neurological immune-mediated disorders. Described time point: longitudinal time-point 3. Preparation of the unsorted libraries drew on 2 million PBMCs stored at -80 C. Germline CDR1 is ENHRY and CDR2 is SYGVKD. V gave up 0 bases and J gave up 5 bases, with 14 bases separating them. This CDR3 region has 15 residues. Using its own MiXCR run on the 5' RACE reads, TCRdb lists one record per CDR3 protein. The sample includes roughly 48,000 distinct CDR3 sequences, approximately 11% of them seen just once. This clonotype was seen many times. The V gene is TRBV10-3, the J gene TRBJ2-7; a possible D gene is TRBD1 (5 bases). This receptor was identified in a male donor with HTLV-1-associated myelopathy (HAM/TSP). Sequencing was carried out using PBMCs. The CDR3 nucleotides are TGTGCCATCAGTGAGTCGGTAGGGGATAGGGACGAGCAGTACTTC. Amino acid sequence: CAISESVGDRDEQYF.